These 15 T cell receptor beta chains were sequenced from one sample in a study of blood T cell repertoires in COVID-19. Sequencing used immunoSEQ multiplex PCR; TCRdb keeps in-frame clones, though not all of them. The table has hundreds of thousands of clones, approximately 92% seen once; the top ten hold 2% to 2.5%. Sequencing used PBMCs or T cells enriched from blood (not recorded which). These receptors came from a young woman who had recovered from COVID-19.

V usage is TRBV6-1 and J usage is TRBJ1-6, with unresolved D. With 2 bases removed from V and 9 bases from J, the gap between germline ends came to 11 bases. Germline assignment: CDR1 MNHNS and CDR2 SASEGT. The CDR3 consists of 14 residues. The CDR3 DNA reads as TGTGCCAGCAGTGAAAATCAGGTCTCTTCACCCCTCCACTTT. This gives the protein CASSENQVSSPLHF.

The rearrangement links TRBV5-4 to TRBJ2-7; TRBD1 might be the D (5 bases). This CDR3 comprises 13 residues. From germline, CDR1 is SGHNT and CDR2 YYREEE (reference sequence). Trimming took 2 bases from V and 1 from J, leaving 7 bases between them. The chain's CDR3 is CASSFPGSYEQYF. In DNA form, the CDR3 reads TGTGCCAGCAGCTTTCCAGGGTCCTACGAGCAGTACTTC.

The chain has TRBV11-2 and TRBJ1-1; D is perhaps TRBD1 (5 bases). The germline V gene has CDR1 SGHAT and CDR2 FQNNGV. This CDR3 has 14 amino acids. Deletions cut 4 bases from V and 5 bases from J, with 14 bases between. The chain's CDR3 is CASSCGGGSTEAFF. The CDR3 DNA follows: TGTGCCAGCAGCTGTGGGGGGGGATCGACTGAAGCTTTCTTT.

This rearrangement joins TRBV18 to TRBJ2-1; a weak D match, TRBD1 (6 bases). CDR3 length: 17 residues. V lost 8 bases and J 1 base, leaving 21 bases between the germline ends. Germline CDR1 is KGHSH and CDR2 is LQKENI. The CDR3 nucleotides read TGTGCCAGCCTCTCCGGGGCGAACAGGGAATCCTACAATGAGCAGTTCTTC. The encoded protein is CASLSGANRESYNEQFF.

The chain links TRBV7-6 to TRBJ1-1; TRBD1 agrees at 7 bases. The V and J ends lost 1 base and 8 bases, in that order; junction bases with no gene match: 7. There are 14 residues in the CDR3. Germline loops: CDR1 SGHVS, CDR2 FNYEAQ. The CDR3 is CASSLDVRDSEAFF. CDR3 bases: TGTGCCAGCAGCTTAGATGTCAGGGACAGCGAAGCTTTCTTT.

The chain combines TRBV11-1 with TRBJ2-1; D perhaps matches TRBD2 (7 bases). Germline V gene data show CDR1 as SGHAT and CDR2 as FQDESV (reference sequence). Trimming cost V 3 bases and J 2 bases, with 11 bases left between them. There are 15 residues in the CDR3. CDR3 loop: CASSLGGGAYNEQFF. DNA of the CDR3: TGTGCCAGCAGCTTGGGAGGGGGGGCCTACAATGAGCAGTTCTTC.

The rearrangement joins TRBV28 to TRBJ2-2; TRBD1 matches at 10 bases. The CDR3 is made up of 14 amino acids. V lost 6 bases, J lost 5 bases, and 3 bases stayed unmatched. Germline CDR1 reads MDHEN; CDR2 reads SYDVKM. The CDR3 loop is CASRADRGTGELFF. In DNA, the CDR3 is TGTGCCAGCAGAGCGGACAGGGGGACCGGGGAGCTGTTTTTT.

The V and J genes are TRBV19 and TRBJ1-6, with D maybe TRBD1 (6 bases). Trimming took 5 bases from V and 8 from J, leaving 16 bases between them. Germline lookup yields CDR1 LNHDA and CDR2 SQIVND (reference sequence). The CDR3 has 15 amino acids. CDR3 residues: CASSPWTAGDSPLHF. DNA for the CDR3: TGTGCCAGTAGTCCCTGGACAGCGGGGGATTCACCCCTCCACTTT.

CDR3 nucleotide sequence: TGTGCCAGCAGCCAAGATACTAGCGGGGAGGAATACACAGATACGCAGTATTTT. Encoded protein: CASSQDTSGEEYTDTQYF. V usage is TRBV3-1 (or the pseudogene TRBV3-2) and J usage is TRBJ2-3, with 10 bases lining up with TRBD2. Germline loops: CDR1 LGHDT, CDR2 YNNKEL (reference sequence). The CDR3 totals 18 residues. V dropped 0 bases and J dropped 2; count of bases not matched to a gene: 8.

The chain recombines TRBV2 with TRBJ2-1; TRBD1 aligns across 9 bases. CDR1 and CDR2 (germline): SNHLY, FYNNEI. This CDR3 has 14 amino acids. J gave up 4 bases and V 6 bases, and 4 bases lay outside the gene matches. CDR3 sequence reads: CASRIGTGYNEQFF. The CDR3 DNA reads TGTGCCAGCAGAATAGGGACAGGGTACAATGAGCAGTTCTTC. The full variable domain, rest sourced from reference TRBV2 and TRBJ2-1, is EPEVTQTPSHQVTQMGQEVILRCVPISNHLYFYWYRQILGQKVEFLVSFYNNEISEKSEIFDDQFSVERPDGSNFTLKIRSTKLEDSAMYFCASRIGTGYNEQFFGPGTRLTVL.

This chain joins TRBV7-6 and TRBJ2-1; no firm D call. Germline CDR1 reads SGHVS; CDR2 reads FNYEAQ. This CDR3 region has 12 residues. Trimming took 5 bases from V and 9 from J, leaving 11 bases between them. CDR3 region: CASSHGVGEQFF. The CDR3 DNA follows: TGTGCCAGCAGCCATGGAGTTGGTGAGCAGTTCTTC. The full variable domain, in which reference TRBV7-6 and TRBJ2-1 provide the parts outside the CDR3, is GAGVSQSPRYKVTKRGQDVALRCDPISGHVSLYWYRQALGQGPEFLTYFNYEAQQDKSGLPNDRFSAERPEGSISTLTIQRTEQRDSAMYRCASSHGVGEQFFGPGTRLTVL.

V is TRBV7-9 and J is TRBJ2-1; 9 positions match TRBD2. The V gene's germline CDR1 is SEHNR and CDR2 FQNEAQ (reference sequence). The CDR3 runs to 16 residues. Trimming took 1 base from V and 7 from J; bases not matched to a gene: 8. As DNA, the CDR3 is TGTGCCAGCAGCTTAGAAGCGGGGGGCGATGGGAATGAGCAGTTCTTC. Translated, it gives CASSLEAGGDGNEQFF.

The rearrangement joins TRBV28 to TRBJ1-1; TRBD1 aligns across 7 bases. V lost 5 bases and J lost 3; bases outside the gene matches: 3. CDR3 size: 13 residues. Germline loops: CDR1 MDHEN, CDR2 SYDVKM. CDR3 DNA sequence: TGTGCCAGCAGTCTAACAGGGGACACTGAAGCTTTCTTT. This codes for CASSLTGDTEAFF.

The chain carries TRBV5-4 and TRBJ2-1; TRBD2 matches at 10 bases. Germline V CDR1 and CDR2: SGHNT, YYREEE (reference sequence). The CDR3 is 13 amino acids. Trimming removed 0 bases from V and 9 bases from J; junction bases left unmatched: 0. In nucleotides, the CDR3 is TGTGCCAGCAGCTTGGGACTAGCGGGTGAGCAGTTCTTC. This translates into CASSLGLAGEQFF.

This clone was seen a single time. J is TRBJ1-2 and V is TRBV24-1; a possible D gene is TRBD1 (5 bases). The CDR3 length is 15 residues. V shed 5 bases and J shed 6 bases, with 18 bases lying between them. The germline V gene has CDR1 KGHDR and CDR2 SFDVKD. The chain's CDR3 is CATSGSPGLGDGYTF. Here the CDR3 DNA reads TGTGCCACCAGTGGTTCCCCAGGGCTGGGTGATGGCTACACCTTC.